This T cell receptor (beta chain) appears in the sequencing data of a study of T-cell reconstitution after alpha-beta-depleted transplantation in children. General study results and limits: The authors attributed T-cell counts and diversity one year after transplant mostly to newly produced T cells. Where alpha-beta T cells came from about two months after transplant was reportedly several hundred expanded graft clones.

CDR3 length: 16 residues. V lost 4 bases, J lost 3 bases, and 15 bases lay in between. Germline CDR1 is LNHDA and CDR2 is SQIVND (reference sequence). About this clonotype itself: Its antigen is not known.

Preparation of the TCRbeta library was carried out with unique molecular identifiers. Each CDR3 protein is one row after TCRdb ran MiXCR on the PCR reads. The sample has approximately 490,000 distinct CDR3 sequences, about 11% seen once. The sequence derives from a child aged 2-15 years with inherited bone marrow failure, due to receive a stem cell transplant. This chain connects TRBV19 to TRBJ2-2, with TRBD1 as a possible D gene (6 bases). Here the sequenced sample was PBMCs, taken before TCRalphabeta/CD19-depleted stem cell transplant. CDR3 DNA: TGTGCCAGTAGTACACCGGGACACATCTACACCGGGGAGCTGTTTTTT. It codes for CASSTPGHIYTGELFF.